Listed below are T cell receptor beta chains from one sample, sequenced in a study of T cells in Graves' hyperthyroidism and ophthalmopathy. TCRdb processed the multiplex PCR reads anew with MiXCR; each CDR3 protein has one entry. The sample records about 540,000 distinct CDR3 sequences, just over 45% being singletons. Sequencing was carried out using peripheral blood or thyroid tissue (not recorded which). These receptors were collected from a woman aged 18 to 35 with Graves' hyperthyroidism. Both conserved end residues are trimmed from each CDR3.

J: TRBJ2-7; V: TRBV7-2; CDR3: ASSPFGGGYEQY
J: TRBJ1-1; V: TRBV7-2; CDR3: ASSHGQPEAF
J: TRBJ2-5; V: TRBV6-5; CDR3: ASSYAHLRETQY
J: TRBJ2-7; V: TRBV2; CDR3: ARAGTGERLLEQY
J: TRBJ2-7; V: TRBV7-8; CDR3: ASSIPQGYEQY
J: TRBJ1-1; V: TRBV20-1; CDR3: SARAGGAKDTEAF
J: TRBJ2-6; V: TRBV7-3; CDR3: ASSLIGRAGSGANVLT
J: TRBJ1-2; V: TRBV7-3; CDR3: ASSQDRPGFYGYT
J: TRBJ2-5; V: TRBV10-3; CDR3: AISGWLAGGQETQY
J: TRBJ1-1; V: TRBV14; CDR3: ASSQTRGKRTEAF
J: TRBJ1-1; V: TRBV9; CDR3: ASSAWGPGEAF
J: TRBJ1-2; V: TRBV7-9; CDR3: ASGLRDSRYGYT
J: TRBJ1-2; V: TRBV2; CDR3: ASSQAGSGGYT
J: TRBJ1-4; V: TRBV12-3/TRBV12-4; CDR3: ASSFGRDDEKLF
J: TRBJ2-5; V: TRBV2; CDR3: ASSPPAQAGTQY
J: TRBJ1-4; V: TRBV14; CDR3: ASSQRTDEKLF
J: TRBJ1-2; V: TRBV13; CDR3: ASSLSANYGYT
J: TRBJ1-4; V: TRBV14; CDR3: ASSQTGQGSEKLF
J: TRBJ2-7; V: TRBV7-2; CDR3: ASSLVELAGAVYEQY